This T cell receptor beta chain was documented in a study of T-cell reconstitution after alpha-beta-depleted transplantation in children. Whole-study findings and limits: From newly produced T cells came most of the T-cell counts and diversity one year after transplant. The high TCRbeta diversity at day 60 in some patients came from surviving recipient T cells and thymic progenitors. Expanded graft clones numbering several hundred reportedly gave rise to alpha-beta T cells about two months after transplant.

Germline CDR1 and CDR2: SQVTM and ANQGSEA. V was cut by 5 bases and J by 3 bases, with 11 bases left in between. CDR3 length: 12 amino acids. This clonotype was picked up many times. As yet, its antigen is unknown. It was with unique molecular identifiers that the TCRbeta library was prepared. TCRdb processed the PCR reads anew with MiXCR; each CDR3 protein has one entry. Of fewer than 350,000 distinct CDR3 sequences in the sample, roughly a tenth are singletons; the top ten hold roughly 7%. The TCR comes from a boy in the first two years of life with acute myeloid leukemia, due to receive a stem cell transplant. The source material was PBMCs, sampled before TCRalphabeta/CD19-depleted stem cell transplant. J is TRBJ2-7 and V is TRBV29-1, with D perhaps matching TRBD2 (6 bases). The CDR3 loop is CSVLQGGYEQYF. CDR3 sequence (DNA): TGCAGCGTTCTTCAGGGAGGCTACGAGCAGTACTTC.